This T cell receptor beta chain derives from a study of blood T cell repertoires in COVID-19. Study at large: The origin of the acute and convalescent COVID-19 samples was the United States, Italy and Spain.

Authors' analysis steps: Amplifying reference gene primers gave estimates of nucleated cell counts. The data were produced by immunoSEQ multiplex PCR, yet TCRdb's version contains in-frame clones alone and is incomplete. The V and J calls and the clone size are those of that table, but D and trimming were determined from the DNA. The table lists 200,000 to 300,000 clones, approximately 86% of them singletons. The CDR3 length is 15 residues. Germline V lookup: CDR1 SGHNT, CDR2 YYREEE (reference sequence). V lost 0 bases to trimming and J lost 2 bases, with 9 bases between them. This chain joins TRBV5-4 and TRBJ2-1; D is possibly TRBD1 (6 bases). The sample taken for sequencing was peripheral blood. The receptor comes from a woman aged 55 to 70 with COVID-19, enrolled during active disease. This chain's CDR3 is CASSLGQVTYNEQFF. CDR3 sequence (DNA): TGTGCCAGCAGCTTGGGACAGGTAACCTACAATGAGCAGTTCTTC.